This T cell receptor (beta chain) was obtained from a study of blood T cell repertoires in COVID-19. Study-wide context: Acute and convalescent COVID-19 specimens originated in the United States, Italy and Spain.

Only in-frame clones appear in the TCRdb table, and some are missing; sequencing was by immunoSEQ multiplex PCR. The sample lists roughly 99,000 clones, about four fifths seen once, with 4% to 5.5% in the top ten. V was cut by 5 bases and J by 6 bases, with 7 bases left in between. The length of the CDR3 is 12 residues. Germline lookup yields CDR1 ENHRY and CDR2 SYGVKD. This TCR derives from a human donor in a cohort sampled during active COVID-19. V is TRBV10-3 and J is TRBJ2-2; D unclear. Sequencing was performed on peripheral blood. The CDR3: CAISLIAGELFF. The CDR3 nucleotides read TGTGCCATCAGTTTGATAGCCGGGGAGCTGTTTTTT.